A selection of T cell receptor beta chains follows, all from one sample in a study of T cells after yellow fever vaccination. TCRdb re-analysed the 5' RACE reads in MiXCR, keeping a single row per CDR3 protein. The sample contains roughly 250,000 distinct CDR3 sequences, approximately 12% of which appear only once. The sequenced sample was CD4+ T cells sorted from PBMCs, obtained 45 days after the yellow fever booster vaccination. The receptor set was obtained from a man younger than 40 who received the YFV17D yellow fever vaccine. The CDR3 runs from the conserved cysteine through the conserved F or W. A D gene is named only where the DNA matches it firmly. Clone size is given for some rows only: seen once, a few or many times, or a class if the clone is expanded.

clone_size	d_call	j_call	v_call	cdr3_aa	cdr3_nt
.	TRBD1	TRBJ2-7	TRBV6-1	CASSLPGQSSYEQYF	TGTGCCAGCAGTCTGCCGGGACAGAGCTCCTACGAGCAGTACTTC
many	TRBD2	TRBJ2-5	TRBV5-1	CASRAGRYQETQYF	TGCGCCAGCAGAGCGGGGAGGTACCAAGAGACCCAGTACTTC
.	.	TRBJ2-7	TRBV7-2	CASSFDGSGFYEQYF	TGTGCCAGCAGCTTTGACGGGAGTGGCTTCTACGAGCAGTACTTC
few	TRBD2	TRBJ2-7	TRBV7-9	CASSSSRVSGGYEQYF	TGTGCCAGCAGCTCTAGTCGGGTGAGCGGGGGCTACGAGCAGTACTTC
.	.	TRBJ2-3	TRBV9	CASSPRTASSTDTQYF	TGTGCCAGCAGCCCACGAACTGCGTCCAGCACAGATACGCAGTATTTT
medium-sized	.	TRBJ2-7	TRBV5-1	CASSLGAELYEQYF	TGCGCCAGCAGCTTAGGTGCGGAACTATACGAGCAGTACTTC
.	.	TRBJ2-7	TRBV28	CASSSSANPTPYEQYF	TGTGCCAGCAGTTCATCAGCAAACCCGACCCCATACGAGCAGTACTTC
many	TRBD2	TRBJ2-3	TRBV7-6	CASSPTSDTDTQYF	TGTGCCAGCAGCCCGACTAGCGACACAGATACGCAGTATTTT
few	.	TRBJ2-1	TRBV20-1	CSALHRARSSYNEQFF	TGCAGTGCCCTTCATCGGGCTAGGAGCTCCTACAATGAGCAGTTCTTC
.	.	TRBJ2-7	TRBV20-1	CSAGVLSYEQYF	TGCAGTGCGGGGGTCCTTTCCTACGAGCAGTACTTC
.	.	TRBJ2-5	TRBV7-2	CASSYSSVPFRETQYF	TGTGCCAGCAGCTATTCGTCGGTCCCATTCCGAGAGACCCAGTACTTC
.	.	TRBJ2-1	TRBV5-5	CASSLLWDEQFF	TGTGCCAGCAGCTTGCTGTGGGATGAGCAGTTCTTC
.	TRBD1	TRBJ2-1	TRBV20-1	CSASGTGGSDEQFF	TGCAGTGCTTCCGGGACAGGGGGCTCCGATGAGCAGTTCTTC
.	TRBD2	TRBJ2-7	TRBV20-1	CSASVLAGVNEQYF	TGCAGTGCTTCTGTACTAGCGGGAGTTAACGAGCAGTACTTC
few	.	TRBJ2-2	TRBV28	CASSFRRELFF	TGTGCCAGCAGTTTTCGCCGGGAGCTGTTTTTT
.	TRBD2	TRBJ2-1	TRBV20-1	CSARDPTSGGPEQFF	TGCAGTGCTAGAGATCCTACTAGCGGGGGCCCCGAGCAGTTCTTC
once	.	TRBJ2-7	TRBV7-2	CASSLTGAEQYF	TGTGCCAGCAGCTTAACGGGGGCCGAGCAGTACTTC
few	.	TRBJ2-5	TRBV9	CASSVGQTQYF	TGTGCCAGCAGCGTAGGTCAGACCCAGTACTTC
few	.	TRBJ2-4	TRBV15	CATSESGAAKNIQYF	TGTGCCACCAGCGAGTCCGGGGCCGCCAAAAACATTCAGTACTTC
many	TRBD2	TRBJ2-3	TRBV20-1	CSAKIAGGADTQYF	TGCAGTGCTAAAATAGCGGGAGGGGCAGATACGCAGTATTTT
.	.	TRBJ1-1	TRBV20-1	CSASLQGTEAFF	TGCAGTGCTTCTTTACAGGGCACTGAAGCTTTCTTT
few	.	TRBJ2-7	TRBV6-5	CASSPKQGYEYF	TGTGCCAGCAGTCCGAAACAGGGTTATGAGTACTTC
many	.	TRBJ2-2	TRBV29-1	CSVYASSLGTGELFF	TGCAGCGTTTACGCTAGCAGTTTGGGGACCGGGGAGCTGTTTTTT
.	.	TRBJ1-3	TRBV18	CASSPSGGLNTIYF	TGTGCCAGCTCACCTTCGGGGGGATTAAACACCATATATTTT
.	TRBD2	TRBJ2-1	TRBV5-1	CASSRWVSGSSNEQFF	TGCGCCAGCAGCCGTTGGGTTAGCGGGAGTTCCAATGAGCAGTTCTTC
.	.	TRBJ2-3	TRBV5-1	CASSSATVGDTQYF	TGCGCCAGCAGCTCGGCCACCGTGGGAGATACGCAGTATTTT
few	.	TRBJ2-1	TRBV7-9	CASSLEEGFHNEQFF	TGTGCCAGCAGCTTAGAGGAGGGTTTCCACAATGAGCAGTTCTTC
.	.	TRBJ1-1	TRBV2	CASGGQRNTEAFF	TGTGCCAGCGGGGGGCAGAGGAACACTGAAGCTTTCTTT
.	.	TRBJ2-4	TRBV28	CASSNSGVLAKNIQYF	TGTGCCAGCAGTAATTCGGGGGTCTTAGCCAAAAACATTCAGTACTTC
.	TRBD2	TRBJ2-5	TRBV4-3	CASSRRPGTSGNQETQYF	TGCGCCAGCAGCCGCCGGCCCGGGACTAGCGGGAACCAAGAGACCCAGTACTTC
few	TRBD1	TRBJ2-3	TRBV2	CASNLPGQGTTDTQYF	TGTGCCAGCAACTTACCGGGACAGGGGACAACAGATACGCAGTATTTT
.	TRBD2	TRBJ2-3	TRBV7-8	CASSLGPSGSPDTQYF	TGTGCCAGCAGCTTAGGGCCTAGCGGGAGCCCAGATACGCAGTATTTT
.	.	TRBJ2-3	TRBV15	CATSRREPGDTQYF	TGTGCCACCAGCAGGAGGGAACCCGGGGATACGCAGTATTTT
few	TRBD2	TRBJ2-3	TRBV5-1	CASSISGSGTDTQYF	TGCGCCAGCAGCATTAGCGGGAGTGGGACAGATACGCAGTATTTT
.	TRBD2	TRBJ2-5	TRBV12-3/TRBV12-4	CASSLTSGRSETQYF	TGTGCCAGCAGTTTGACTAGCGGGAGATCGGAGACCCAGTACTTC
.	.	TRBJ2-1	TRBV6-2/TRBV6-3	CASSLVKQPYNEQFF	TGTGCCAGCAGTTTAGTCAAGCAGCCCTACAACGAGCAGTTCTTC
.	.	TRBJ2-2	TRBV30	CAWSSSRAGELFF	TGTGCCTGGAGTTCCTCCAGGGCCGGGGAGCTGTTTTTT
few	.	TRBJ2-7	TRBV7-2	CASSLSRDSSEQYF	TGTGCCAGCAGCCTCTCGCGGGACTCCTCCGAGCAGTACTTC
many	TRBD2	TRBJ2-2	TRBV5-1	CASSLSGLAVTGELFF	TGCGCCAGCAGCCTCTCCGGACTAGCGGTCACCGGGGAGCTGTTTTTT
few	TRBD1	TRBJ2-1	TRBV11-3	CASSYTGTANYNEQFF	TGTGCCAGCAGCTATACCGGGACAGCGAACTACAATGAGCAGTTCTTC
few	.	TRBJ1-1	TRBV7-9	CASSLEVGTTEAFF	TGTGCCAGCAGCTTAGAGGTAGGGACCACTGAAGCTTTCTTT
.	.	TRBJ1-1	TRBV12-3/TRBV12-4	CASSKTGEAFF	TGTGCCAGCAGTAAAACAGGAGAAGCTTTCTTT
few	TRBD2	TRBJ2-5	TRBV5-1	CASSIGGGSQETQYF	TGCGCCAGCAGCATCGGGGGGGGATCACAAGAGACCCAGTACTTC
few	TRBD2	TRBJ2-3	TRBV20-1	CSAKLAGSDTQYF	TGCAGTGCCAAACTAGCGGGAAGCGATACGCAGTATTTT
few	.	TRBJ2-7	TRBV20-1	CSASKGAGSYEQYF	TGCAGTGCTAGTAAGGGGGCCGGGAGCTACGAGCAGTACTTC
.	.	TRBJ2-5	TRBV12-3/TRBV12-4	CASTPGNGPWETQYF	TGTGCCAGCACCCCCGGAAACGGCCCCTGGGAGACCCAGTACTTC
few	.	TRBJ2-7	TRBV12-3/TRBV12-4	CASSFGGGEGYEQYF	TGTGCCAGCAGTTTTGGGGGCGGCGAAGGGTACGAGCAGTACTTC
.	TRBD2	TRBJ2-1	TRBV6-5	CASSSGLAGGANEQFF	TGTGCCAGCAGTTCCGGACTAGCGGGAGGGGCCAATGAGCAGTTCTTC
.	TRBD2	TRBJ2-1	TRBV6-1	CASSSGRGLAGAEQFF	TGTGCCAGCAGCTCTGGGAGGGGACTAGCGGGAGCTGAGCAGTTCTTC
many	.	TRBJ1-4	TRBV5-1	CASSLDPNGGEKLFF	TGCGCCAGCAGCTTGGATCCAAACGGCGGTGAAAAACTGTTTTTT
few	.	TRBJ2-2	TRBV14	CASSQMTSPNTGELFF	TGTGCCAGCAGCCAGATGACTAGTCCTAACACCGGGGAGCTGTTTTTT
many	TRBD2	TRBJ2-5	TRBV5-1	CASSPTSGGLGAQYF	TGCGCCAGCAGCCCGACTAGCGGGGGCCTTGGGGCCCAGTACTTC
.	TRBD1	TRBJ2-7	TRBV20-1	CSASGTGNTYEQYF	TGCAGTGCTAGTGGGACAGGGAATACCTACGAGCAGTACTTC
few	TRBD2	TRBJ2-1	TRBV12-3/TRBV12-4	CASTRLAGSGQFF	TGTGCCAGCACGCGACTAGCGGGATCGGGGCAGTTCTTC
.	.	TRBJ2-5	TRBV7-9	CASNTPRDSGETQYF	TGTGCCAGCAACACACCTCGGGACTCTGGAGAGACCCAGTACTTC
few	.	TRBJ2-2	TRBV14	CASSTGQFTGELFF	TGTGCCAGCAGTACAGGACAATTTACCGGGGAGCTGTTTTTT
.	.	TRBJ2-5	TRBV18	CASSPPSGFGETQYF	TGTGCCAGCTCACCCCCTTCAGGGTTCGGCGAGACCCAGTACTTC